This T cell receptor (beta chain) stems from a study of control samples from healthy donors and cancer patients. The method was immunoSEQ multiplex PCR; TCRdb's version includes in-frame clones alone and lacks a portion of them. Seen here are 95,000 to 150,000 clones, approximately 93% observed once, and the top ten hold 7.8%. This CDR3 spans 14 amino acids. Between the trimmed V and J ends, which lost 5 bases and 1 base, there was a span of 11 bases. Germline CDR1 LNHNV, CDR2 YYDKDF (reference sequence). The source of this sequence is a woman aged 18-30 years in good health. The source material was blood. The chain links TRBV15 to TRBJ1-1; a possible D gene is TRBD1 (6 bases). CDR3 residues: CATSSGQWNTEAFF. The CDR3 nucleotides read TGTGCCACCAGCTCCGGACAGTGGAACACTGAAGCTTTCTTT.